The entry below gives a single T cell receptor beta chain sequence along with its context. This clonotype has ten or more counts. The specificity of this receptor is unknown. Nothing much larger sits one base from this clone, and base qualities are not available. As encoded in the germline V gene (reference sequence), CDR1 is DFQATT while CDR2 is SNEGSKA. Counted from cysteine to phenylalanine, this CDR3 has 16 amino acids. Only the CDR3 DNA stays, 48 bases, in frame from base 1. Relative to germline, V is missing 0 bases and J is missing 7 bases, with 7 bases of the junction outside any gene match. These data belong to a study of CD8 T cells in ankylosing spondylitis (dated by TCRdb to about 2017). About the investigation overall: To find TCR variants linked to disease, the study profiled T cell receptor beta repertoires in ankylosing spondylitis patients and healthy donors. The full study cohort comprised 25 or so ankylosing spondylitis patients and roughly 110 healthy donors. Peripheral blood samples were taken, and synovial fluid was additionally collected from ankylosing spondylitis patients.

On the study overall, not on this receptor specifically: The disease-linked clones had a CD8+ phenotype and were found at relatively low frequencies in peripheral blood. Some motif variants had previously been reported in the synovial fluid and blood of reactive arthritis patients, which suggests shared mechanisms of disease initiation. Blood from ankylosing spondylitis patients appeared to be characterized by a TCR beta motif made up of several highly homologous amino acid variants. Significant enrichment of the disease-linked clones was reported in matched synovial fluid samples from ankylosing spondylitis patients.

The run used an Illumina HiSeq 2500. Quantitative 5'-RACE with molecular barcodes was used to prepare TCR beta libraries. As for the original processing: Disease-linked TCR variants were identified with a new computational method built on a probabilistic model of VDJ rearrangement. The public reads were reprocessed in TCRdb via fastp at Q25 and MiXCR, keeping in-frame beta chains. Each entry is one CDR3 protein sequence, shown with its most common DNA and genes. TCRdb's processing, not the study's, gives the V and J calls here. Present in this sample are 200,000 or so distinct CDR3 sequences, approximately 13% of which were seen just once. The ten biggest clones cover around 10% of the sample.

In this chain, TRBV20-1 is recombined with TRBJ2-2, and 11 bases in between align with TRBD2. The TCR was taken from a female donor with ankylosing spondylitis or in good health (not recorded which). Sequenced material: blood, either unsorted or a sorted T cell fraction (not recorded which). DNA sequence: TGCAGTGCTAGAGATCGGCTAGCGGGAGGCGTCGGGGAGCTGTTTTTT. Its protein reads: CSARDRLAGGVGELFF.